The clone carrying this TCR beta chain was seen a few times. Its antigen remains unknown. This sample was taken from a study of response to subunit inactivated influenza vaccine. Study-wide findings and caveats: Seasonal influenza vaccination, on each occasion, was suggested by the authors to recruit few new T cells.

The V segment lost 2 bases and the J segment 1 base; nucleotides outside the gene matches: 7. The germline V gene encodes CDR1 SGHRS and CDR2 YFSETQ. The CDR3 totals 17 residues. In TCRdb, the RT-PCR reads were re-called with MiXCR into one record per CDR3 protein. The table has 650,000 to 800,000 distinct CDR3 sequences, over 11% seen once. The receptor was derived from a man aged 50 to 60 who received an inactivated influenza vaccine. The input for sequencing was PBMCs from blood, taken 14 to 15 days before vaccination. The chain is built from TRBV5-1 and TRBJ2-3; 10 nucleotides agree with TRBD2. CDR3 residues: CASSFFPSGGGTDTQYF. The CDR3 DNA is TGCGCCAGCAGCTTTTTTCCTAGCGGGGGAGGCACAGATACGCAGTATTTT.